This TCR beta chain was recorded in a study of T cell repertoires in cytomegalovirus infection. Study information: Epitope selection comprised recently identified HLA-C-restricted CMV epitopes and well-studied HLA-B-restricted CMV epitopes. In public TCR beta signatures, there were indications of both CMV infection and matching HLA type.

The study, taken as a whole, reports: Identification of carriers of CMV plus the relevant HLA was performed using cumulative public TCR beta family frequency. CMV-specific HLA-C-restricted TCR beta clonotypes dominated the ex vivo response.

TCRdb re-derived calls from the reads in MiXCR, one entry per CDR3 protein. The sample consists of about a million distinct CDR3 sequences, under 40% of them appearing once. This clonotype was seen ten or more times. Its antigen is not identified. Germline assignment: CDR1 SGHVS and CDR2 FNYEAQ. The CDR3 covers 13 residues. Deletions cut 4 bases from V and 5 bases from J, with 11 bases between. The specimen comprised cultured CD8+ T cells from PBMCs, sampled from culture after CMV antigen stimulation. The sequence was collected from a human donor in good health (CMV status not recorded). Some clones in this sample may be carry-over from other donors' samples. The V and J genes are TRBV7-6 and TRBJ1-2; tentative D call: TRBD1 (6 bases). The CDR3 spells CASSSSQGYGYTF. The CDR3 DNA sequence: TGTGCCAGCAGCTCCTCACAGGGATATGGCTACACCTTC. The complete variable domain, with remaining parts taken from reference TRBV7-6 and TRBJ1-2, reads GAGVSQSPRYKVTKRGQDVALRCDPISGHVSLYWYRQALGQGPEFLTYFNYEAQQDKSGLPNDRFSAERPEGSISTLTIQRTEQRDSAMYRCASSSSQGYGYTFGSGTRLTVV.